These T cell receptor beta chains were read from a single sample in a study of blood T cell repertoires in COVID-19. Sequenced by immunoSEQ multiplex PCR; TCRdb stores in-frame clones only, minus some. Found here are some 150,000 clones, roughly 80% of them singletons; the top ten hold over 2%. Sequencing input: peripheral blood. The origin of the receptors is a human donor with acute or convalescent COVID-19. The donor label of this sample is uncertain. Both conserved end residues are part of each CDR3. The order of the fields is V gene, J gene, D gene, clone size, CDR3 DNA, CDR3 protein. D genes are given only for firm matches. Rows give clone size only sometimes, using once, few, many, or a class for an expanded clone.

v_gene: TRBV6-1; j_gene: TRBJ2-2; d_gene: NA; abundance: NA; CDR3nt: TGTGCCAGCAGTGAATGGAAAGCGACGAACACCGGGGAGCTGTTTTTT; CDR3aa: CASSEWKATNTGELFF
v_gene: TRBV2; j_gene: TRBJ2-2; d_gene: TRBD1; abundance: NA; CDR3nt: TGTGCCAGCAGCACCGGACAGGGGAACACCGGGGAGCTGTTTTTT; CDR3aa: CASSTGQGNTGELFF
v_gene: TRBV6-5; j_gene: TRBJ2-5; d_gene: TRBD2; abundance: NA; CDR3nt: TGTGCCAGCAGTTACCGGGGACTAGTTGGAGAGACCCAGTACTTC; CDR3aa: CASSYRGLVGETQYF
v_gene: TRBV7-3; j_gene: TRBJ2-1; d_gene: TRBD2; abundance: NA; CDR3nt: TGTGCCAGCAGCTTAACGCCCCAAGCTACTAGCGGCGAGCAGTTCTTC; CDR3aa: CASSLTPQATSGEQFF
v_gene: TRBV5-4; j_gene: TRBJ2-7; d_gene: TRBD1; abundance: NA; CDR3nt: TGTGCCAGCAGCAAACCGGGACAGGGGGCAGACTACGAGCAGTACTTC; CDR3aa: CASSKPGQGADYEQYF
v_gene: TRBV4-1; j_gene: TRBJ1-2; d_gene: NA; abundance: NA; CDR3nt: TGCGCCAGCAGCCGGAGGGCCAGCTACTATGGCTACACCTTC; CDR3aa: CASSRRASYYGYTF
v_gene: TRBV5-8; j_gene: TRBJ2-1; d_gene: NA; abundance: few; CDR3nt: TGTGCCAGCAGCCTAGGAGACAGCTCCTACAATGAGCAGTTCTTC; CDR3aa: CASSLGDSSYNEQFF
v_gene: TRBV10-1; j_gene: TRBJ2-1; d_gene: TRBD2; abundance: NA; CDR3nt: TGCGCCAGCAGCCCGGGTGGGCGGGAGAAAGTTAGTGAGCAGTTCTTC; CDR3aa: CASSPGGREKVSEQFF
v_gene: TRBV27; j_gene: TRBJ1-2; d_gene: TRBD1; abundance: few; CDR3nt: TGTGCCAGCAGGTCCACAGGGGATCCTGCTAGGGGCTACACCTTC; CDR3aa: CASRSTGDPARGYTF
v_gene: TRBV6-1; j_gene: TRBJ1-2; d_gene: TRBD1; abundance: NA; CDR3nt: TGTGCCAGCAGTGACCCGGGACAGGGGTTCGTCTATGGCTACACCTTC; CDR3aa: CASSDPGQGFVYGYTF
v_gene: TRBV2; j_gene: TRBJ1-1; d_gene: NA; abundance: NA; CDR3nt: TGTGCCAGCGACTTGGACAGAAACACTGAAGCTTTCTTT; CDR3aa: CASDLDRNTEAFF
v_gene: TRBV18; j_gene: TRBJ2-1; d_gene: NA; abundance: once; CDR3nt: TGTGCCAGCTCCCCCTGGGACACCGGCCTCAATGAGCAGTTCTTC; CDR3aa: CASSPWDTGLNEQFF
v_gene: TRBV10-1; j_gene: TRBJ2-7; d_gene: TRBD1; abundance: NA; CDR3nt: TGCGCCAGCAGTCGGACAGGGATGGGCGAGCAGTACTTC; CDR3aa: CASSRTGMGEQYF
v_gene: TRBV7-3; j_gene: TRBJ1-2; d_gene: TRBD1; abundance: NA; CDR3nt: TGTGCCAGCAGTTCGGACAGGGGGAATGGCTACACCTTC; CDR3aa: CASSSDRGNGYTF
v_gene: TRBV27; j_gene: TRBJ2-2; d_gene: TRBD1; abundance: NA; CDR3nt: TGTGCCAGCAGTTTAGACAGGGGCTACAGCGGGGAGCTGTTTTTT; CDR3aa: CASSLDRGYSGELFF
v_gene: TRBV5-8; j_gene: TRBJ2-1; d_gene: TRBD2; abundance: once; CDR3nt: TGTGCCAGCAGCTTGGGACTAGCGATAGATAGCTACAATGAGCAGTTCTTC; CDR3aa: CASSLGLAIDSYNEQFF
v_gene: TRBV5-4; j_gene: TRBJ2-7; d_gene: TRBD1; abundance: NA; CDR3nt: TGTGCCAGCAGCGTAGGACAGGGGAGAGAGTACGAGCAGTACTTC; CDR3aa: CASSVGQGREYEQYF
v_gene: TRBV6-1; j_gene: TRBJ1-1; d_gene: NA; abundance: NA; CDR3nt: TGTGCCAGCAGTGAAGGGCCACAGAACACTGAAGCTTTCTTT; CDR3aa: CASSEGPQNTEAFF
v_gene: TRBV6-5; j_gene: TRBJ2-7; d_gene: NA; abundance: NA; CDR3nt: TGTGCCAGCATTTCGGGCCCCGTAGCGGACTACGAGCAGTACTTC; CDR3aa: CASISGPVADYEQYF
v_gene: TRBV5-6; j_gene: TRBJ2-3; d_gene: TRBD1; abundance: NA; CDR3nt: TGTGCCAGCAGCCCTGGACAGGTCAGCACAGATACGCAGTATTTT; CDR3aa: CASSPGQVSTDTQYF
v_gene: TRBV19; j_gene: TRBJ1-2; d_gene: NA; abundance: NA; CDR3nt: TGTGCCAGTAGTATTGCGGGGAACTATGGCTACACCTTC; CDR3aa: CASSIAGNYGYTF
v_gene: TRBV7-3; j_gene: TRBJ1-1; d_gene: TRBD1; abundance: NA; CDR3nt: TGTGCCAGCAGCGGGGACAGGAACACTGAAGCTTTCTTT; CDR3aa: CASSGDRNTEAFF
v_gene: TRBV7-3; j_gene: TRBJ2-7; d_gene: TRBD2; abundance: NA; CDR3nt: TGTGCCAGCAGCTTAGGCCTAGCGGGGTTTTACGAGCAGTACTTC; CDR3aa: CASSLGLAGFYEQYF
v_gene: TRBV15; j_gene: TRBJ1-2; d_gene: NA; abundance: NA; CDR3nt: TGTGCCACCAGCAGAGAGGGGCGTCCCTATGGCTACACCTTC; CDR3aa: CATSREGRPYGYTF